This T cell receptor beta chain was recorded in a study of cytomegalovirus exposure and HLA in healthy donors. This CDR3 spans 11 amino acids. CDR1 is SQVTM, CDR2 ANQGSEA, per germline. Germline trimming cut 6 bases from V and 8 bases from J; bases unmatched to any gene: 4. A multiplex PCR was run with 60 Vbeta primers and 13 Jbeta primers. The method was immunoSEQ multiplex PCR; TCRdb's version includes in-frame clones alone and lacks a portion of them. The profile shows approximately 80,000 clones, about 68% of them singletons. This TCR derives from a man younger than 40 in good health and CMV-seropositive. Sequenced input: PBMCs. The chain uses TRBV29-1 and TRBJ1-5; 7 bases are shared with TRBD1. The CDR3 nucleotides are TGCAGCGTAGGGGGCACAAAGCCCCAGCATTTT. Encoded protein: CSVGGTKPQHF.